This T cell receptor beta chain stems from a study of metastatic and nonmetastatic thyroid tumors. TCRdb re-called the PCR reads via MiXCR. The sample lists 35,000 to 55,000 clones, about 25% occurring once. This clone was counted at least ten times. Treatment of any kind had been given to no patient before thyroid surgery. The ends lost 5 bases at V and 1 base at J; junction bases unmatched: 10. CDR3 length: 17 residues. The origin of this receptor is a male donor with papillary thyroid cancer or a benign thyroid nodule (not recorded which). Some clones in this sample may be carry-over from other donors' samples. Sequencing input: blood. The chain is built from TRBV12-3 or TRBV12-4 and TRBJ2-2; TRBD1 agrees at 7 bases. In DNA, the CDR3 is TGTGCCAGCAGTGGGATCCAGGGGGTGGTGAACACCGGGGAGCTGTTTTTT. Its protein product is CASSGIQGVVNTGELFF.